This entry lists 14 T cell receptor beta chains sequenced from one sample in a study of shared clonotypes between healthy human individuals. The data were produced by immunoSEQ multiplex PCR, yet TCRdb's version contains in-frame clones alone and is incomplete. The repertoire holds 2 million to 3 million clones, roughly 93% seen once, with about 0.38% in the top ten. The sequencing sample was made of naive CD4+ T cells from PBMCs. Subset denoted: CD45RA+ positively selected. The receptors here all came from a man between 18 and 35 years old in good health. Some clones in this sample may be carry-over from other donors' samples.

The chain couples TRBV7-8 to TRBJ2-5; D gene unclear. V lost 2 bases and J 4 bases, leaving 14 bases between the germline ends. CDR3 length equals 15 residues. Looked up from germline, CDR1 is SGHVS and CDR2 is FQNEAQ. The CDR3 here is CASSLNRVTGETQYF. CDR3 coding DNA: TGTGCCAGCAGCTTAAACCGGGTGACGGGAGAGACCCAGTACTTC.

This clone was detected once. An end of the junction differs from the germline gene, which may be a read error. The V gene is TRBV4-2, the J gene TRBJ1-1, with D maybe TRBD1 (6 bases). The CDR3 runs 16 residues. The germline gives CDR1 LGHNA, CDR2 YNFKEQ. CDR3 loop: CASSKEPRGPDTEAFF. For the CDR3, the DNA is TGTGCCAGCAGCAAAGAACCTCGGGGGCCCGACACTGAAGCTTTCTTT.

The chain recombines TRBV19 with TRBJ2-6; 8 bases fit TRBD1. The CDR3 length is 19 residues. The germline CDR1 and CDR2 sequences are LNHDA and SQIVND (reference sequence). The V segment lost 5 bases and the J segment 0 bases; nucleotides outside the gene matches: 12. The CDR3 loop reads CASSGWADRAHSGANVLTF. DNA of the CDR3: TGTGCCAGTAGTGGTTGGGCGGACAGGGCCCACTCTGGGGCCAACGTCCTGACTTTC.

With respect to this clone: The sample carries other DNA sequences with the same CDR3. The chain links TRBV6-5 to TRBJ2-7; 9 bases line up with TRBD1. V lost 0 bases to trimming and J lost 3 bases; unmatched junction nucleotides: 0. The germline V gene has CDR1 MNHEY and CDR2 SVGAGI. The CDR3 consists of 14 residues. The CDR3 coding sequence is TGTGCCAGCAGTTACTCGGACAGGGGCTACGAGCAGTACTTC. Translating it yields CASSYSDRGYEQYF.

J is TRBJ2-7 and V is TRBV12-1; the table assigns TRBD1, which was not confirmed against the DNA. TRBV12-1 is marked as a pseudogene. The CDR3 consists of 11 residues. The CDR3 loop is CASSFINEQYF. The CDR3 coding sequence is TGTGCCAGCAGCTTTATCAACGAGCAGTACTTC.

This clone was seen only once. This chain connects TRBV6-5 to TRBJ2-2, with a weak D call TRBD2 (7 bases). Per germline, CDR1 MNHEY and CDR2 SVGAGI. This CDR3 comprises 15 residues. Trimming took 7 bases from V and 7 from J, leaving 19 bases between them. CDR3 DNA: TGTGCCAGCACCGCACCCCGGGGGGCGGGCGGGGAGCTGTTTTTT. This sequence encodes CASTAPRGAGGELFF.

The CDR3 nucleotides are TGTGCCAGCAGCTTCCGGGACAGGGGCCCTGAAGCTTTCTTT. This translates into CASSFRDRGPEAFF. The V call is TRBV7-6, the J call TRBJ1-1, with 10 nucleotides matching TRBD1. Germline assignment: CDR1 SGHVS and CDR2 FNYEAQ. The CDR3 spans 14 residues. With V trimmed by 3 bases and J by 6 bases, 4 bases remained unmatched.

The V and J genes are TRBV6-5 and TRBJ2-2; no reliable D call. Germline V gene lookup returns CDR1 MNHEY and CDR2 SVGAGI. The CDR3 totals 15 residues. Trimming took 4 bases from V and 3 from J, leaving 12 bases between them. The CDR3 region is CASSSPDFHTGELFF. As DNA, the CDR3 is TGTGCCAGCAGTTCACCAGACTTCCACACCGGGGAGCTGTTTTTT.

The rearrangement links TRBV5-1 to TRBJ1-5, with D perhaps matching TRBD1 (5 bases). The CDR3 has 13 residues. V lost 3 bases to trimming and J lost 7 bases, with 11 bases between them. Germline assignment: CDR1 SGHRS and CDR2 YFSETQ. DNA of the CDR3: TGCGCCAGCAGCTGGGGCTGGGGACAGCCCCAGCATTTT. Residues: CASSWGWGQPQHF.

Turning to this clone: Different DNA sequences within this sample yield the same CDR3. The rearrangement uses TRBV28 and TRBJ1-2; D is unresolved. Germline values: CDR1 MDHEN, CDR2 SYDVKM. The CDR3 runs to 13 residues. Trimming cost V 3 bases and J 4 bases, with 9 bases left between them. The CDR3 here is CASSFGRSYGYTF. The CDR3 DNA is TGTGCCAGCAGTTTTGGACGAAGCTATGGCTACACCTTC.

CDR3: CASSLDRNRAINEQFF. In nucleotides, the CDR3 is TGTGCCAGCAGCTTAGACCGGAACCGAGCGATTAATGAGCAGTTCTTC. The chain recombines TRBV11-2 with TRBJ2-1; D gene uncertain. The CDR3 runs 16 residues. Trimming took off 0 bases at V and 7 bases at J, with 16 bases between the two ends. The germline V gene has CDR1 SGHAT and CDR2 FQNNGV. The full variable domain, rest sourced from reference TRBV11-2 and TRBJ2-1, is EAGVAQSPRYKIIEKRQSVAFWCNPISGHATLYWYQQILGQGPKLLIQFQNNGVVDDSQLPKDRFSAERLKGVDSTLKIQPAKLEDSAVYLCASSLDRNRAINEQFFGPGTRLTVL.

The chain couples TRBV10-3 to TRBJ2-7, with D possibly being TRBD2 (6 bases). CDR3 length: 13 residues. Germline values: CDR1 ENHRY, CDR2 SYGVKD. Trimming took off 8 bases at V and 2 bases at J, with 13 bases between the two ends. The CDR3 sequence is CAIGRPPAYEQYF. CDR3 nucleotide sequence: TGTGCCATCGGGAGGCCGCCAGCCTACGAGCAGTACTTC.

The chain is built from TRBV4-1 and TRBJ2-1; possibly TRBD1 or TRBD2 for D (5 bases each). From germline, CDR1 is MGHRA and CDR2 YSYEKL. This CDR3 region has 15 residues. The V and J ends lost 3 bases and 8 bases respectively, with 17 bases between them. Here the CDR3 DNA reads TGCGCCAGCAGCCACGCTCGGCTCGGGGACGATGAGCAGTTCTTC. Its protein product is CASSHARLGDDEQFF.

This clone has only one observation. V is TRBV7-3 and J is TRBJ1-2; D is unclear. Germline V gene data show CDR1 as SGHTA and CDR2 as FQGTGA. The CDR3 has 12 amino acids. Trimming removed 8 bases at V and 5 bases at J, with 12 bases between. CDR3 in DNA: TGTGCCAGCGTTGGGTCCCCGTATGGCTACACCTTC. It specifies CASVGSPYGYTF.